This section outlines one T cell receptor beta chain sequence together with its context. The source of the sample is a study of blood T cell repertoires in COVID-19. Study summary: Sites in the United States, Italy and Spain provided acute and convalescent COVID-19 samples. PBMCs, B-cell-depleted T cells, or T cells provided the cDNA or gDNA that made up the material.

V lost 1 base and J lost 7, with 17 bases in between. The germline gives CDR1 MDHEN, CDR2 SYDVKM. This CDR3 spans 16 amino acids. Under the authors' procedure: Estimation of nucleated cell counts relied on the amplification of reference gene primers. The protocol was immunoSEQ multiplex PCR, while the TCRdb copy is restricted to in-frame clones and leaves out a portion. That table supplies the V and J calls and clone size; D and trimming were determined from the DNA. Of around 83,000 clones in the sample, around 89% were seen once. The V gene is TRBV28, the J gene TRBJ1-5, with D hard to call. This TCR was recovered from a man aged 70 or older with active or convalescent COVID-19. Source material: peripheral blood. This CDR3 is CASSLLAGSSRQPQHF. Here the CDR3 DNA reads TGTGCCAGCAGTTTATTAGCGGGAAGCTCAAGGCAGCCCCAGCATTTT.